This T cell receptor (beta chain) was identified during a study of CD8+ T cells in alopecia areata. The CDR3 is made up of 17 amino acids. Germline trimming cut 3 bases from V and 0 bases from J; bases unmatched to any gene: 8. Germline CDR1 reads MNHNS; CDR2 reads SASEGT. Lesional scalp tissue (obtained by punch biopsy) and peripheral blood were collected from alopecia areata patients. This clone was counted only a few times. After isolation, RNA underwent reverse transcription to generate cDNA as the sequencing template. Sequenced by immunoSEQ multiplex PCR; TCRdb stores in-frame clones only, minus some. The table lists about 180,000 clones, roughly 59% of them singletons, with approximately 1.7% in the top ten.

The receptor comes from a human donor with alopecia areata. The J gene is TRBJ2-7, the V gene TRBV6-1; TRBD1 agrees at 10 bases. Here the sequenced sample was CD4+ T cells sorted from blood, taken at week 0. This CDR3 reads CASSDIVGTGVSYEQYF. The CDR3 coding sequence is TGTGCCAGCAGTGACATTGTGGGGACAGGGGTCTCCTACGAGCAGTACTTC.